This is a list of T cell receptor beta chains from one sample in a study of cytomegalovirus exposure and HLA in healthy donors. The protocol was immunoSEQ multiplex PCR, while the TCRdb copy is restricted to in-frame clones and leaves out a portion. The data contain about 120,000 clones, roughly three quarters of them singletons. Sequences were obtained from PBMCs. The receptor set was obtained from a woman aged 35 to 49 in good health and CMV-seropositive. The CDR3 runs from the conserved cysteine through the conserved F or W. D genes are given only for firm matches. Clone size is not always given. Where it is, it says once, few, many or a class for expanded clones.

J gene: TRBJ2-7; D gene: TRBD1; clone size: .; V gene: TRBV30; CDR3 DNA: TGTGCCTGGAGTGTACGATCCCGGACAGGGAACGCGCAGTACTTC; CDR3 protein: CAWSVRSRTGNAQYF
J gene: TRBJ1-5; D gene: TRBD1; clone size: few; V gene: TRBV29-1; CDR3 DNA: TGCAGCGTTGGAACGACAGGGACTCAGCCCCAGCATTTT; CDR3 protein: CSVGTTGTQPQHF
J gene: TRBJ1-6; D gene: .; clone size: .; V gene: TRBV30; CDR3 DNA: TGTGCCTGGAGCCCCTTTAGAATACAGGGAAGTTCACCCCTCCACTTT; CDR3 protein: CAWSPFRIQGSSPLHF
J gene: TRBJ1-3; D gene: .; clone size: .; V gene: TRBV18; CDR3 DNA: TGTGCCAGCTCAGACTCCGTTCTCTCCTCTGGAAACACCATATATTTT; CDR3 protein: CASSDSVLSSGNTIYF
J gene: TRBJ1-2; D gene: TRBD1; clone size: once; V gene: TRBV4-1; CDR3 DNA: TGCGCCAGCAGGAACCCAGGACAGGGGCCCTATGGCTACACCTTC; CDR3 protein: CASRNPGQGPYGYTF
J gene: TRBJ2-5; D gene: TRBD2; clone size: .; V gene: TRBV19; CDR3 DNA: TGTGCCAGTAGTACGCGGGGGGGCCTCGGGACCCAGTACTTC; CDR3 protein: CASSTRGGLGTQYF
J gene: TRBJ1-1; D gene: .; clone size: .; V gene: TRBV7-9; CDR3 DNA: TGTGCCAGCAGCTTAGAAGCGGGCACTGAAGCTTTCTTT; CDR3 protein: CASSLEAGTEAFF
J gene: TRBJ2-2; D gene: .; clone size: once; V gene: TRBV7-6; CDR3 DNA: TGTGCCAGCAGCTTAGCAGGGCAGGGGAACACCGGGGAGCTGTTTTTT; CDR3 protein: CASSLAGQGNTGELFF
J gene: TRBJ2-5; D gene: .; clone size: .; V gene: TRBV18; CDR3 DNA: TGTGCCAGCTCACTGTACCGGGACTCGGAGACCCAGTACTTC; CDR3 protein: CASSLYRDSETQYF
J gene: TRBJ1-2; D gene: .; clone size: .; V gene: TRBV2; CDR3 DNA: TGTGCCAGCAGTGAAGCCTTGGGCGGGTTTGGCTACACCTTC; CDR3 protein: CASSEALGGFGYTF
J gene: TRBJ1-1; D gene: .; clone size: .; V gene: TRBV7-6; CDR3 DNA: TGTGCCAGCAGCTTATCCGCGGGTAACACTGAAGCTTTCTTT; CDR3 protein: CASSLSAGNTEAFF
J gene: TRBJ1-6; D gene: .; clone size: .; V gene: TRBV30; CDR3 DNA: TGTGCCTGGAGGGAACAGGGTCACTCCTATAATTCACCCCTCCACTTT; CDR3 protein: CAWREQGHSYNSPLHF
J gene: TRBJ1-1; D gene: .; clone size: .; V gene: TRBV5-1; CDR3 DNA: TGCGCCAGCAGCTTGGCGGTCACCAAGAACACTGAAGCTTTCTTT; CDR3 protein: CASSLAVTKNTEAFF
J gene: TRBJ1-4; D gene: .; clone size: .; V gene: TRBV2; CDR3 DNA: TGTGCCAGCAGTCCCAGGATTGAAAAACTGTTTTTT; CDR3 protein: CASSPRIEKLFF
J gene: TRBJ1-2; D gene: .; clone size: .; V gene: TRBV4-2; CDR3 DNA: TGTGCCAGCAGCCAAGATGGGAGGACCCTAAATGGCTACACCTTC; CDR3 protein: CASSQDGRTLNGYTF
J gene: TRBJ2-7; D gene: TRBD2; clone size: .; V gene: TRBV7-9; CDR3 DNA: TGTGCCAGCAGCTTAGCTAAGCTAGCGGGGCCCACCAACTCCTACGAGCAGTACTTC; CDR3 protein: CASSLAKLAGPTNSYEQYF
J gene: TRBJ2-7; D gene: TRBD1; clone size: .; V gene: TRBV6-5; CDR3 DNA: TGTGCCATCCGACGAGGGACAGCGGATGACTACGAGCAGTACTTC; CDR3 protein: CAIRRGTADDYEQYF
J gene: TRBJ1-2; D gene: .; clone size: .; V gene: TRBV30; CDR3 DNA: TGTGCCTGGGGGAAAGGACAGCTTAACTATGGCTACACCTTC; CDR3 protein: CAWGKGQLNYGYTF
J gene: TRBJ2-7; D gene: .; clone size: .; V gene: TRBV4-1; CDR3 DNA: TGCGCCAGCAGCCACATTCAACCCGGGTTCGAGCAGTACTTC; CDR3 protein: CASSHIQPGFEQYF
J gene: TRBJ2-2; D gene: .; clone size: .; V gene: TRBV5-1; CDR3 DNA: TGCGCCAGCAGCCCCACAGGGCGGGAGCTGTTTTTT; CDR3 protein: CASSPTGRELFF